The clone carrying this T cell receptor beta chain was counted only a few times. This sample was taken from a study of T-cell reconstitution after alpha-beta-depleted transplantation in children. Unique molecular identifiers were used in preparing the TCRbeta library. In TCRdb, the PCR reads were re-called with MiXCR into one record per CDR3 protein. The sample has 210,000 or so distinct CDR3 sequences, under 9.5% seen once. The sample here was PBMCs from the stem cell graft donor, taken from the stem cell graft. The sequence derives from a human donor who donated a stem cell graft to a child with acute lymphoblastic leukemia.

DNA for the CDR3: TGTGCCAGCAGCTTAGGAGCGGGGGGCCTGCACGGGGAGCTGTTTTTT. It translates to CASSLGAGGLHGELFF. This chain links TRBV7-6 with TRBJ2-2, with 9 bases identical to TRBD2. In germline, CDR1 is SGHVS, CDR2 FNYEAQ. The CDR3 consists of 16 residues. V shed 1 base, J shed 7 bases, and the junction held 7 bases outside the gene matches.